A selection of T cell receptor beta chains follows, all from one sample in a study of CD8 T cells in ankylosing spondylitis. One entry per CDR3 protein results from TCRdb running MiXCR on the 5' RACE reads. The sample consists of some 340,000 distinct CDR3 sequences, about 15% of them appearing once. Sequencing was performed on blood, either unsorted or a sorted T cell fraction (not recorded which). The source is a male donor with ankylosing spondylitis or in good health (not recorded which). Each CDR3 is given without its conserved first and last residue. The order of the fields is V gene, clone size, J gene, CDR3 protein. A row's size may be missing; if present it is once, few, many or a size class.

V gene: TRBV12-3/TRBV12-4
clone size: few
J gene: TRBJ2-7
CDR3 protein: ASSLRASANEQY

V gene: TRBV5-1
clone size: -
J gene: TRBJ2-7
CDR3 protein: ASSLGQGRSEQY

V gene: TRBV4-1
clone size: -
J gene: TRBJ2-5
CDR3 protein: ASSQDPSGAQRTQY

V gene: TRBV5-1
clone size: -
J gene: TRBJ2-5
CDR3 protein: ASSEGPWETQY

V gene: TRBV6-5
clone size: -
J gene: TRBJ2-7
CDR3 protein: ASSSSAALTYEQY

V gene: TRBV20-1
clone size: many
J gene: TRBJ2-1
CDR3 protein: SARDQASGGGSYNEQF

V gene: TRBV11-2
clone size: few
J gene: TRBJ1-4
CDR3 protein: ASSPRGGREKLF

V gene: TRBV6-1
clone size: few
J gene: TRBJ2-7
CDR3 protein: ASSRTSVYEQY

V gene: TRBV15
clone size: -
J gene: TRBJ1-1
CDR3 protein: ATSTRTGKGTEAF

V gene: TRBV6-4
clone size: few
J gene: TRBJ2-1
CDR3 protein: ASSAGTGKQF

V gene: TRBV4-2
clone size: -
J gene: TRBJ1-1
CDR3 protein: ASSQRQGARPNTEAF

V gene: TRBV18
clone size: -
J gene: TRBJ2-7
CDR3 protein: ASSPAGTGYEQY

V gene: TRBV27
clone size: -
J gene: TRBJ1-1
CDR3 protein: ASSSYGNTEAF

V gene: TRBV20-1
clone size: -
J gene: TRBJ2-7
CDR3 protein: SASENRYEQY

V gene: TRBV5-5
clone size: few
J gene: TRBJ2-7
CDR3 protein: ASSLDGGDYEQY

V gene: TRBV6-1
clone size: few
J gene: TRBJ1-5
CDR3 protein: ASSEPEQGQPQH

V gene: TRBV5-1
clone size: many
J gene: TRBJ2-1
CDR3 protein: ASSLSPLAGYNEQF

V gene: TRBV19
clone size: few
J gene: TRBJ1-2
CDR3 protein: ASRPQGNYGYT

V gene: TRBV21-1
clone size: many
J gene: TRBJ2-5
CDR3 protein: ASSYDGEETQY

V gene: TRBV25-1
clone size: -
J gene: TRBJ1-1
CDR3 protein: ASSEGAEAF

V gene: TRBV5-1
clone size: -
J gene: TRBJ1-6
CDR3 protein: ACNSGAGSPLH

V gene: TRBV3-1
clone size: few
J gene: TRBJ2-5
CDR3 protein: ASSQVLVGSETQY